These 18 T cell receptor beta chains came from one sample sequenced in a study of quantifying T cell responses using KT2 cells. At the level of the study: cDNA was made from DNase-treated RNA using alpha and beta constant primers.

The cDNA 3' end received a ligated oligonucleotide with a UMI. First-round PCR used 4 to 5 cycles and beta primers RC1.1 and RC1.2 covering TRBC1 and TRBC2. TCRdb reanalysed the UMI-ligation and nested PCR reads using MiXCR and keeps one entry per CDR3 protein. The repertoire holds some 33,000 distinct CDR3 sequences, with 9% to 12% as singletons. The sequenced sample was PBMCs spiked with cells of the T cell clone KT2. Every receptor here comes from a human donor.

This clonotype was detected once. This may be a read error: a much more frequent sequence differs by one nucleotide. The chain employs TRBV4-3 and TRBJ2-1, with 12 bases that match TRBD2. Germline CDR1 reads LGHNA; CDR2 reads YSLEER. The CDR3 runs to 20 residues. V trimming: 0 bases; J trimming: 7 bases; junction bases outside the gene matches: 16. CDR3 sequence: CASSQEVGLAGGSSLNEQFF. The CDR3, as DNA: TGCGCCAGCAGCCAAGAAGTCGGTCTAGCGGGAGGGTCCTCGTTGAATGAGCAGTTCTTC.

V and J are TRBV6-2 or TRBV6-3 and TRBJ1-1, with 11 bases fitting TRBD1. J was trimmed by 4 bases and V by 7 bases; bases with no gene match: 8. CDR3 size: 15 residues. CDR1 MNHEY and CDR2 SVGEGT come from the germline V gene. This CDR3 is CASTTAGTGGTEAFF. CDR3 nucleotide sequence: TGTGCCAGCACCACGGCCGGGACAGGGGGCACTGAAGCTTTCTTT.

V and J are TRBV7-9 and TRBJ1-5, with 7 positions matching TRBD1. Germline CDR1 is SEHNR and CDR2 is FQNEAQ (reference sequence). After removal of 4 bases from V and 3 bases from J, the junction contained 6 bases not matched to a gene. The length of the CDR3 is 15 residues. CDR3 loop: CASSSYGQANQPQHF. CDR3 bases: TGTGCCAGCAGCTCCTATGGACAGGCCAATCAGCCCCAGCATTTT.

The rearrangement uses TRBV20-1 and TRBJ2-3, with TRBD2 as a possible D gene (6 bases). The germline V gene encodes CDR1 DFQATT and CDR2 SNEGSKA (reference sequence). This CDR3 is 13 amino acids long. With 6 bases removed from V and 6 bases from J, the gap between germline ends came to 16 bases. The CDR3 loop reads CSAEGSGSDTQYF. The CDR3 DNA reads TGCAGTGCGGAGGGATCGGGGTCTGATACGCAGTATTTT.

As to this clonotype: A much larger clone lies one base from this, so it may be a read error. The chain carries TRBV6-1 and TRBJ2-1; maybe TRBD1 (5 bases). This CDR3 has 12 residues. Germline assignment: CDR1 MNHNS and CDR2 SASEGT. V shed 6 bases and J shed 8 bases, with 11 bases lying between them. Here the CDR3 DNA reads TGTGCCAGCAGATTCAGGGTGGATGAGCAGTTCTTC. Translated, it gives CASRFRVDEQFF.

V and J are TRBV2 and TRBJ1-1; 8 positions match TRBD1. V shed 6 bases, J shed 1 base, and the junction held 7 bases outside the gene matches. The CDR3 runs to 15 residues. Germline values: CDR1 SNHLY, CDR2 FYNNEI. The CDR3 DNA sequence: TGTGCCAGCAGCGTTGACGGGACAGGGAACACTGAAGCTTTCTTT. Amino acid sequence: CASSVDGTGNTEAFF.

The table lists this clonotype with many counts. V usage is TRBV7-2 and J usage is TRBJ2-5; the D is unclear. Germline V lookup: CDR1 SGHTA, CDR2 FQGNSA. With 1 base removed from V and 1 base from J, the gap between germline ends came to 10 bases. The CDR3 covers 15 residues. As DNA, the CDR3 is TGTGCCAGCAGCTTAGTTCCTCATCCCCAAGAGACCCAGTACTTC. It specifies CASSLVPHPQETQYF.

Ten or more counts support this clonotype. The chain carries TRBV20-1 and TRBJ2-1, with D tentatively TRBD1 (6 bases). The CDR3 sequence is 15 residues long. CDR1 is DFQATT, CDR2 SNEGSKA, per germline (reference sequence). CDR3 amino acids: CSAERGVARGNEQFF. The CDR3 DNA is TGCAGCGCCGAGAGAGGCGTCGCAAGGGGGAATGAGCAGTTCTTC.

This clonotype was counted between two and nine times. V is TRBV5-1 and J is TRBJ2-1; 8 bases match TRBD2. The V gene's germline CDR1 is SGHRS and CDR2 YFSETQ. This CDR3 spans 14 amino acids. J lost 6 bases, V lost 2 bases, and 4 bases had no gene match. DNA for the CDR3: TGCGCCAGCAGCTTCGCGGGGGGACCCAATGAGCAGTTCTTC. Translated: CASSFAGGPNEQFF.

This clonotype was found many times. For the CDR3, the DNA is TGTGCCAGCAGAAAAGGGGATTTTGCCTACAATGAGCAGTTCTTC. Amino acids: CASRKGDFAYNEQFF. The chain uses TRBV6-5 and TRBJ2-1; tentatively, D is TRBD1 (5 bases). Trimming left V 6 bases short and J 2 bases short, with 14 bases between. Germline CDR1 is MNHEY and CDR2 is SVGAGI. CDR3 length: 15 amino acids.

This clonotype has a handful of counts. The V and J genes are TRBV2 and TRBJ1-2; 10 nucleotides align to TRBD1. Germline assignment: CDR1 SNHLY and CDR2 FYNNEI. V shed 8 bases, J shed 8 bases, and the junction held 8 bases outside the gene matches. The CDR3 consists of 13 residues. CDR3: CASLGQGVLGYTF. The CDR3 nucleotides read TGTGCCAGCCTCGGACAGGGGGTTTTGGGCTACACCTTC.

This clonotype was seen at least ten times. The chain is built from TRBV19 and TRBJ2-2; 8 nucleotides match TRBD1. V shed 5 bases and J 4 bases; nucleotides not matched to a gene: 6. The CDR3 extends over 15 amino acids. Germline V gene data show CDR1 as LNHDA and CDR2 as SQIVND (reference sequence). CDR3 protein: CASSPGGAGTGELFF. CDR3 nucleotides: TGTGCCAGTAGTCCAGGGGGCGCGGGCACCGGGGAGCTGTTTTTT.

This chain uses TRBV5-5 with TRBJ1-6; 8 bases align to TRBD1. Germline trimming cut 4 bases from V and 6 bases from J; bases unmatched to any gene: 12. Per the germline V gene, CDR1 is SGHKS and CDR2 is YYEKEE (reference sequence). CDR3 length equals 17 residues. Here the CDR3 reads CASSAFTGGQVNSPLHF. The CDR3 nucleotides are TGTGCCAGCAGCGCCTTTACAGGGGGGCAGGTTAATTCACCCCTCCACTTT.

This clonotype was found many times. This rearrangement joins TRBV29-1 to TRBJ1-2; TRBD1 might be the D (6 bases). This CDR3 has 13 amino acids. Germline V gene lookup returns CDR1 SQVTM and CDR2 ANQGSEA. Trimming stripped 2 bases from V and 8 bases from J, with 15 bases between. CDR3: CSVERGTDRGYTF. In DNA, the CDR3 is TGCAGCGTTGAAAGGGGGACGGACCGAGGCTACACCTTC.

V gene TRBV7-8 combines with J gene TRBJ2-2; a possible D gene is TRBD1 (5 bases). Trimming left V 4 bases short and J 8 bases short, with 23 bases between. CDR1 is SGHVS and CDR2 is FQNEAQ in the germline V gene. CDR3 length: 17 residues. The DNA for the CDR3 is TGTGCCAGCAGCTCAATTGATCCCGACAGACCCCAAGGGGAGCTGTTTTTT. This translates into CASSSIDPDRPQGELFF.

This clonotype was observed a few times. The chain joins TRBV24-1 to TRBJ2-1; weak D call: TRBD2 (5 bases). The CDR3 length is 13 residues. CDR1 and CDR2 (germline): KGHDR, SFDVKD. Deletions cut 3 bases from V and 3 bases from J, with 5 bases between. The CDR3 reads CATSDRGYNEQFF. The CDR3 DNA reads TGTGCCACCAGTGATCGGGGCTACAATGAGCAGTTCTTC.

Ten or more counts support this clonotype. The rearrangement joins TRBV6-5 to TRBJ1-2, with D maybe TRBD1 (5 bases). From germline, CDR1 is MNHEY and CDR2 SVGAGI. The CDR3 covers 14 residues. The V end was cut by 6 bases, the J end by 5 bases, with 16 bases between. CDR3 in amino acids: CASRTLGEGYGYTF. The CDR3 nucleotides are TGTGCCAGCAGGACTTTGGGGGAGGGGTATGGCTACACCTTC.

This clonotype was observed at least ten times. The chain links TRBV2 to TRBJ1-1, with a tentative D call TRBD1 (5 bases). Trimming took 7 bases from V and 1 from J, leaving 16 bases between them. This CDR3 region has 15 residues. CDR1 and CDR2 (germline): SNHLY, FYNNEI. DNA of the CDR3: TGTGCCAGCACCGTACGGAAGACAGAGAACACTGAAGCTTTCTTT. This sequence encodes CASTVRKTENTEAFF. Together with reference TRBV2 and TRBJ1-1, the CDR3 gives the full variable domain: EPEVTQTPSHQVTQMGQEVILRCVPISNHLYFYWYRQILGQKVEFLVSFYNNEISEKSEIFDDQFSVERPDGSNFTLKIRSTKLEDSAMYFCASTVRKTENTEAFFGQGTRLTVV.